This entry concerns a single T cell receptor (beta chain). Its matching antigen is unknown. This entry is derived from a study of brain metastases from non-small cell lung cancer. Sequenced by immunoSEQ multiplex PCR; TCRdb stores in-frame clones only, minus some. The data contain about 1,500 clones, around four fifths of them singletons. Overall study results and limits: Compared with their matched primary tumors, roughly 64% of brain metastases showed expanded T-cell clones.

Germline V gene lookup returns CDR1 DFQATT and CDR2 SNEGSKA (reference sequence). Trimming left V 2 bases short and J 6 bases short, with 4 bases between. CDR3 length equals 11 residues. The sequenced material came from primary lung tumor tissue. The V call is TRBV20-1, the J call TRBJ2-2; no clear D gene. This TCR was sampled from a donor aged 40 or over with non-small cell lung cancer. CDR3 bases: TGCAGTGCTAGACCAGCCGGGGAGCTGTTTTTT. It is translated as CSARPAGELFF.